This TCR beta chain was documented in a study of identical twins. With template switching, a universal primer site was added, and the cDNA carried unique molecular identifiers. TCRdb reanalysed the 5' RACE reads using MiXCR and keeps one entry per CDR3 protein. The table records 240,000 or so distinct CDR3 sequences, roughly 10% of them present only once. Per germline, CDR1 SGHTA and CDR2 FQGNSA. Trimming cost V 5 bases and J 4 bases, with 12 bases left between them. This CDR3 contains 15 residues. This clonotype has ten or more counts. The antigen remains unidentified. Findings and caveats of the study: Beta out-of-frame sequences displayed a weaker excess of sharing between twins. Cross-sectional statistics underpinned the conclusions; the same donors were not followed.

The chain couples TRBV7-2 to TRBJ2-6; D might be TRBD1 (6 bases). The sequence was collected from a man aged 45-60 years in good health. The sequenced material came from memory T cells sorted from blood. CDR3 sequence (DNA): TGTGCCAGCAGCGCAGGGGAAGGAGGGGCCAACGTCCTGACTTTC. Translating gives CASSAGEGGANVLTF.